Sequencing of this TCR beta chain was carried out in a study of T cells in Graves' hyperthyroidism and ophthalmopathy. General study results and limits: Clonotypes that were expanded in thyroid above 0.001 mostly appeared in blood too. For ophthalmopathy, model prediction preceded onset by a median roughly 6.5 months.

Patients aged 18 to 65 had newly diagnosed hyperthyroidism that had lasted under 2 months. Orbital computed tomography and thyroid ultrasound, together with serum TRAb and thyroxine and clinical symptoms, were used for diagnoses. This clonotype was seen ten or more times. Antigen: not known. What was amplified from RNA transcripts were TCR beta CDR3 regions. The HTBI primer set served for first-round RT-PCR of the TCR CDR3. TCRdb reanalysed the multiplex PCR reads using MiXCR and keeps one entry per CDR3 protein. The sample consists of 550,000 to 650,000 distinct CDR3 sequences, approximately 15% of them appearing once. The CDR3 sequence is 14 residues long. Germline values: CDR1 MNHNS, CDR2 SASEGT. V shed 5 bases, J shed 3 bases, and the junction held 6 bases outside the gene matches.

The receptor's source is a woman under 40 with Graves' hyperthyroidism that later progressed to Graves' ophthalmopathy. The sequenced material came from blood. V usage is TRBV6-1 and J usage is TRBJ1-2, with TRBD1 identical over 7 bases. CDR3 nucleotides: TGTGCCAGCAGTTCCAACAGGGGTGACTATGGCTACACCTTC. It is translated as CASSSNRGDYGYTF.